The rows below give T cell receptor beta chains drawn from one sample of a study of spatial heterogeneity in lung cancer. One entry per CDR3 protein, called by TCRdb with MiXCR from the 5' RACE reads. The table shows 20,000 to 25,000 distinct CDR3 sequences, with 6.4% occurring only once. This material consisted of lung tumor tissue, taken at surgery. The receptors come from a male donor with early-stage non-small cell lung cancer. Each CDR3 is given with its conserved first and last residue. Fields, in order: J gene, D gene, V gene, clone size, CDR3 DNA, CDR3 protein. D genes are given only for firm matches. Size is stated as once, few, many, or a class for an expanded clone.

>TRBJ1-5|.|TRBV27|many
TGTGCCAGTATGACTTATGGGCAGCCCCAGCATTTT
CASMTYGQPQHF
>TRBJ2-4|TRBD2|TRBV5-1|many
TGCGCCAGCAGCTTGGTATTAGCGGGAAACATTCAGTACTTC
CASSLVLAGNIQYF
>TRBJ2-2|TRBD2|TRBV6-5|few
TGTGCCTCCTGTCGAGCGGGAGAGAGAAGAACCGGGGAGCTGTTTTTT
CASCRAGERRTGELFF
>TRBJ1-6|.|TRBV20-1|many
TGCAGTGCTCCGCAGGGGAACGGTTCACCCCTCCACTTT
CSAPQGNGSPLHF
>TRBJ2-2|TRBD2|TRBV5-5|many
TGTGCCAGCAGCTCGGGGTCTCTAGCGGGAGTCACCGGGGAGCTGTTTTTT
CASSSGSLAGVTGELFF
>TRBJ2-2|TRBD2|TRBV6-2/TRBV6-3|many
TGTGCCAGCTACCTAGCGGGAGGAACCGGGGAGCTGTTTTTT
CASYLAGGTGELFF
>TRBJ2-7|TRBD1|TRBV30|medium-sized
TGTGCCTGCAAATCGGACAGGGCCTCCTACGAGCAGTACTTC
CACKSDRASYEQYF
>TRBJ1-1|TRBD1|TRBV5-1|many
TGCGCCAGCAGCGCCCAGGGGGGCACTGAAGCTTTCTTT
CASSAQGGTEAFF
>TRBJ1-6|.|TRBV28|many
TGTGCCAGCAGCCGGGTTTCCTATAATTCACCCCTCCACTTT
CASSRVSYNSPLHF
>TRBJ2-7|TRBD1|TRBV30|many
TGTGCCTGGAGTACAGGGGCATCCGACGAGCAGTACTTC
CAWSTGASDEQYF
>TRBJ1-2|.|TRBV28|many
TGTGCCAGCAGTTACATAGGGGTGAGTGGCTACACCTTC
CASSYIGVSGYTF
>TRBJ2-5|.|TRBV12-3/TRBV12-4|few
TGTGCCAGCAGTATCCCAGGGACCCAAGAGACCCAGTACTTC
CASSIPGTQETQYF
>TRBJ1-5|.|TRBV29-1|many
TGCAGCGGCTACAGGGGCAATCAGCCCCAGCATTTT
CSGYRGNQPQHF
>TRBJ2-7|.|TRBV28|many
TGTGCCAGCAGCCTACGCGAGCAGTACTTC
CASSLREQYF